This T cell receptor (beta chain) came from a study of human T cells and chemical hapten exposure (dated by TCRdb to the early 2020s). Study-wide context: For sensitization, 2% DPC in acetone was applied to a roughly 2 cm by roughly 2 cm area of upper inner arm skin. Patients additionally received weekly therapeutic DPC doses to the scalp throughout the approximately 25-week study period. Patch testing was performed on the upper back with Finn chambers containing 0.01% DPC, and the patch tests were scored after 6 days according to International Contact Dermatitis Research Group standards. The mostly female patient cohort included alopecia areata with under or over 50% scalp involvement, alopecia totalis and alopecia universalis. Libraries were combined into a pool for sequencing, and differences in TCR yield between samples came mainly from small differences in library volumes within the pool. The study tracked peripheral blood TCR repertoire changes in vivo during primary and secondary sensitization to the hapten diphenylcyclopropenone (DPC) in alopecia patients. Patient blood was sampled pre-sensitization (week 0) and at 2, 6 and about 24 weeks after DPC sensitization. Blood for TCR sequencing was provided by twenty-nine alopecia patients at one to four time points (pre-sensitization, 2, 6 and 24 weeks). The full study reports these points: Expanded TCRs formed significantly more large CDR3 similarity clusters than pre-sensitization or healthy control sets, consistent with antigen-driven responses. Repeated subsampling changed both the strength of the expansion versus patch-test correlation and the threshold at which the correlation became significant. The number of PT1 expanded TCRs positively correlated with patch test score, significant at thresholds 8, 16 and 32 but not 4. Because every patient had alopecia, a presumed autoimmune disease, the patients' immune response might differ from that of healthy individuals. DPC sensitization did not change how many TCRs were above 1 in 1000 frequency, and no evidence was found of alterations in global repertoire structure.

As for this clonotype: There is no known antigen for this receptor. Base-call qualities are not available, and no considerably larger clone is one nucleotide away.

Interpreted using the paper, the time point label stands for: patch test 3, about 24 weeks after DPC sensitization. This sample's treatment or condition label indicates: therapeutic diphenylcyclopropenone sensitization with weekly scalp DPC. At each patch-test visit, blood was drawn before the patch test was applied. To be eligible, patients had to be aged 18 to 70, diagnosed with alopecia and judged suitable for DPC therapy, while pregnant patients were excluded. Total RNA was isolated from unfractionated whole blood collected in Tempus Blood RNA tubes. The CDR3 measures 13 amino acids from cysteine to phenylalanine. The retained sequence is limited to the CDR3, 39 bases, with the frame set at the first base. Compared with germline, V lacks 4 bases and J lacks 5 bases; bases without a gene match: 5. The germline V gene gives CDR1 as MDHEN and CDR2 as SYDVKM. The receptor library was made with RACE. Sequencing was performed on a NextSeq 500. During library preparation, unique molecular identifiers were attached to individual cDNA molecules so that TCRs could be counted in a quantitative, reproducible way. From each blood RNA sample, both TCR alpha and TCR beta chains were sequenced. As for the original processing: A median of about 87,000 TCRs per sample was observed, with a range of 23,224 to 690,600. The Decombinator software suite was used to annotate the V, J and CDR3 of the TCR reads. Every sample was subsampled to the same number of TCRs (28,000) for the PS versus PT1 abundance plots. Expanded TCRs were defined as absent before sensitization and observed at least eight times at the 2-week time point. In TCRdb, the public reads were trimmed at Q25 with fastp and aligned with MiXCR, with productive beta chains retained. Entries are consolidated by CDR3 protein sequence, retaining the most common genes and DNA. These V and J calls rely on TCRdb rather than the paper's analysis. The sample yields about 200,000 distinct CDR3 sequences; about 22% were counted once. Under 2.5% of the sample is held by the ten biggest clonotypes.

Sequences were derived from whole blood, sampled in connection with sensitization to the hapten diphenylcyclopropenone (DPC). This sequence originates from a woman between 40 and 50 years old with alopecia areata. Some clones in this sample may be carry-over from other donors' samples. Here the chain combines TRBV28 and TRBJ2-7; TRBD1 fits 7 bases in the junction. The CDR3 in this case is CASSSLQGNEQYF. The DNA sequence reads TGTGCCAGCAGTTCTCTACAGGGGAACGAGCAGTACTTC.